These T cell receptor beta chains were read from a single sample in a study of T cells in Graves' hyperthyroidism and ophthalmopathy. TCRdb fed the multiplex PCR reads into MiXCR, producing one record per CDR3 protein. The data contain some 700,000 distinct CDR3 sequences, about 18% of them singletons. Sequenced: blood. The receptors originated from a man aged 50 or older with Graves' hyperthyroidism. Both conserved end residues are part of each CDR3. Fields, in order: D gene, J gene, V gene, clone size, CDR3 protein, CDR3 DNA. D genes are given only for firm matches. Rows give clone size only sometimes, using once, few, many, or a class for an expanded clone.

>.|TRBJ2-1|TRBV24-1|many
CATSDRDPVAYNEQFF
TGTGCCACCAGTGATCGCGATCCGGTAGCCTACAATGAGCAGTTCTTC
>.|TRBJ1-3|TRBV9|.
CASSPQRSGNTIYF
TGTGCCAGCAGCCCCCAGCGCTCTGGAAACACCATATATTTT
>TRBD2|TRBJ2-1|TRBV6-1|.
CASRELAGGTNEQFF
TGTGCCAGCAGGGAGCTAGCGGGAGGGACCAATGAGCAGTTCTTC
>.|TRBJ1-1|TRBV24-1|many
CATSASVNTEAFF
TGTGCCACCAGTGCCTCAGTGAACACTGAAGCTTTCTTT
>.|TRBJ2-5|TRBV27|.
CASSLSIDRGGETQYF
TGTGCCAGCAGTTTATCGATAGACAGAGGCGGGGAGACCCAGTACTTC
>.|TRBJ1-5|TRBV12-3/TRBV12-4|many
CASSLKNGISNQPQHF
TGTGCCAGCAGTTTAAAAAACGGAATTAGCAATCAGCCCCAGCATTTT
>TRBD2|TRBJ2-1|TRBV24-1|.
CATSDPMGGLAKAEQFF
TGTGCCACCAGTGACCCCATGGGGGGACTAGCAAAGGCTGAGCAGTTCTTC
>.|TRBJ2-1|TRBV3-1|.
CASSQTTGSSYNEQFF
TGTGCCAGCAGCCAGACGACCGGAAGCTCCTACAATGAGCAGTTCTTC
>TRBD2|TRBJ2-3|TRBV2|.
CASSEVGGGTDTQYF
TGTGCCAGCAGTGAAGTTGGGGGAGGGACAGATACGCAGTATTTT
>.|TRBJ1-3|TRBV29-1|many
CSVQTFSGNTIYF
TGCAGCGTCCAGACGTTCTCTGGAAACACCATATATTTT
>TRBD2|TRBJ2-1|TRBV5-1|many
CASSSGSGSIYNEQFF
TGCGCCAGCAGCTCCGGTAGCGGGAGTATATACAATGAGCAGTTCTTC
>.|TRBJ2-3|TRBV5-5|.
CASSLGLHHGGSTDTQYF
TGTGCCAGCAGCTTGGGACTCCACCATGGGGGGAGCACAGATACGCAGTATTTT
>.|TRBJ1-4|TRBV7-8|few
CASSDLMGELFF
TGTGCCAGCAGCGACCTCATGGGGGAACTGTTTTTT
>.|TRBJ2-7|TRBV27|many
CASSLKLSGATYEQYF
TGTGCCAGCAGTTTAAAGCTCTCCGGGGCAACCTACGAGCAGTACTTC
>TRBD1|TRBJ2-7|TRBV25-1|.
CATRQGAYEEQYF
TGTGCCACTCGACAGGGGGCCTACGAAGAGCAGTACTTC
>.|TRBJ1-5|TRBV6-1|.
CASSEARLGTYSNQPQHF
TGTGCCAGCAGTGAAGCCCGTTTGGGAACTTATAGCAATCAGCCCCAGCATTTT
>TRBD1|TRBJ1-2|TRBV28|.
CASETGHYGYTF
TGTGCCAGCGAGACAGGGCACTATGGCTACACCTTC
>TRBD2|TRBJ2-7|TRBV25-1|many
CASSTRTSVTYEQYF
TGTGCCAGCAGTACAAGGACTAGCGTAACCTACGAGCAGTACTTC
>.|TRBJ1-2|TRBV2|.
CASTRTADNYGYTF
TGTGCCAGCACCAGAACGGCGGATAACTATGGCTACACCTTC
>TRBD1|TRBJ2-3|TRBV20-1|many
CSARTGTATDTQYF
TGCAGTGCCCGTACCGGGACAGCCACAGATACGCAGTATTTT
>TRBD1|TRBJ1-2|TRBV10-3|many
CAISDVEDRAPNYGYTF
TGTGCCATCAGTGACGTTGAGGACAGGGCCCCTAACTATGGCTACACCTTC
>.|TRBJ2-1|TRBV12-3/TRBV12-4|many
CASSPRQGGDNEQFF
TGTGCCAGCAGCCCCCGACAGGGAGGGGACAATGAGCAGTTCTTC
>.|TRBJ1-5|TRBV20-1|few
CSARAFDMAQHF
TGCAGTGCTAGAGCCTTTGATATGGCCCAGCATTTT
>TRBD1|TRBJ2-7|TRBV10-1|many
CASSENAGGEYEQYF
TGCGCCAGCAGTGAGAATGCAGGGGGCGAGTACGAGCAGTACTTC
>.|TRBJ1-5|TRBV6-2/TRBV6-3|few
CASSYSIGGVSNQPQHF
TGTGCCAGCAGTTACTCGATCGGAGGGGTCAGCAATCAGCCCCAGCATTTT
>TRBD2|TRBJ2-3|TRBV6-2/TRBV6-3|many
CASRLAARDTQYF
TGTGCCAGCAGACTAGCGGCCAGGGATACGCAGTATTTT
>TRBD1|TRBJ2-7|TRBV29-1|many
CSVEFRDSYEQYF
TGCAGCGTTGAATTCCGGGACAGCTACGAGCAGTACTTC
>.|TRBJ1-4|TRBV7-9|.
CASSLGGVNEKLFF
TGTGCCAGCAGCTTGGGGGGGGTTAATGAAAAACTGTTTTTT
>.|TRBJ1-2|TRBV20-1|.
CSARLGREERGYTF
TGCAGTGCTAGATTGGGTAGGGAAGAACGAGGCTACACCTTC
>.|TRBJ2-2|TRBV7-6|few
CASSLIGDRPGELFF
TGTGCCAGCAGCCTAATCGGGGACCGTCCCGGGGAGCTGTTTTTT
>TRBD2|TRBJ2-7|TRBV18|.
CASSRAGGASYEQYF
TGTGCCAGCTCCCGGGCGGGGGGGGCTTCCTACGAGCAGTACTTC
>TRBD2|TRBJ2-7|TRBV27|many
CASSFTGGSYEQYF
TGTGCCAGCAGTTTCACGGGAGGGTCCTACGAGCAGTACTTC
>.|TRBJ2-7|TRBV28|few
CASSPQGLVEGNEQYF
TGTGCCAGCAGCCCCCAAGGCCTAGTAGAGGGGAACGAGCAGTACTTC
>TRBD1|TRBJ2-3|TRBV10-3|few
CAISESQGVGDTQYF
TGTGCCATCAGTGAGTCTCAGGGGGTAGGGGATACGCAGTATTTT
>.|TRBJ2-1|TRBV25-1|few
CASSASGRFSYNEQFF
TGTGCCAGCAGTGCCAGCGGGCGTTTCTCCTACAATGAGCAGTTCTTC
>.|TRBJ1-5|TRBV28|many
CASSLLVGANQPQHF
TGTGCCAGCAGTTTATTAGTAGGGGCCAATCAGCCCCAGCATTTT
>.|TRBJ1-1|TRBV19|.
CASSIAVRRNEAFF
TGTGCCAGTAGTATAGCAGTTAGACGGAATGAAGCTTTCTTT
>.|TRBJ2-2|TRBV12-3/TRBV12-4|many
CASSSSTRRTGELFF
TGTGCCAGCAGTTCATCGACCCGACGGACCGGGGAGCTGTTTTTT
>.|TRBJ1-1|TRBV18|.
CASSQNNEDTEAFF
TGTGCCAGCTCCCAAAACAACGAGGACACTGAAGCTTTCTTT
>.|TRBJ1-4|TRBV6-1|few
CASGRQHNEKLFF
TGTGCCAGTGGTCGACAGCATAATGAAAAACTGTTTTTT
>TRBD1|TRBJ2-1|TRBV6-1|once
CASSEPGTGRNEQFF
TGTGCCAGCAGTGAACCCGGGACAGGGCGCAATGAGCAGTTCTTC
>.|TRBJ2-3|TRBV15|.
CATMGSTDTQYF
TGTGCCACCATGGGCAGCACAGATACGCAGTATTTT
>.|TRBJ2-1|TRBV11-2|many
CASSSGLGFYNEQFF
TGTGCCAGCAGCTCCGGACTCGGGTTCTACAATGAGCAGTTCTTC
>.|TRBJ1-1|TRBV18|many
CASSPPNTEAFF
TGTGCCAGCTCACCACCTAATACTGAAGCTTTCTTT
>TRBD2|TRBJ2-1|TRBV20-1|many
CSARDWSGGSSYNEQFF
TGCAGTGCTAGAGATTGGTCCGGCGGGAGCTCCTACAATGAGCAGTTCTTC
>TRBD1|TRBJ2-1|TRBV28|.
CASSLPQGQANEQFF
TGTGCCAGCAGTCTACCCCAGGGACAGGCCAATGAGCAGTTCTTC
>.|TRBJ2-3|TRBV7-3|many
CASSLNVGADTQYF
TGTGCCAGCAGCTTAAATGTGGGGGCAGATACGCAGTATTTT
>.|TRBJ1-4|TRBV5-1|.
CASSLLQGGEKLFF
TGCGCCAGCAGCTTATTACAGGGTGGTGAAAAACTGTTTTTT
>TRBD1|TRBJ1-6|TRBV2|many
CASTPRGTGGAKSPLHF
TGTGCCAGCACCCCACGGGGGACAGGGGGCGCAAAATCACCCCTCCACTTT
>.|TRBJ2-2|TRBV14|.
CASSQLNPPATANTGELFF
TGTGCCAGCAGCCAACTAAACCCCCCTGCGACTGCGAACACCGGGGAGCTGTTTTTT
>.|TRBJ2-1|TRBV7-2|.
CASSRDLEQFF
TGTGCCAGCAGCCGTGATTTGGAGCAGTTCTTC
>.|TRBJ2-7|TRBV5-6|.
CASSFLGTQYYEQYF
TGTGCCAGCAGCTTCCTGGGGACACAATACTACGAGCAGTACTTC